This TCR beta chain was sequenced for a study of shared clonotypes between healthy human individuals. For the study at large: In total, the donors were two women and a few men aged 18 to 49. Study-wide findings and caveats: Represented diversity (both genetic and exposure-history) was limited by the small number of donors.

For this clone: Its antigen is not identified.

As defined, naive CD8 cells were CD45RO-negative and positively selected for CCR7, with terminally differentiated effector memory CD45RA+ cells excluded. The germline V and J ends were trimmed by 0 bases and 5 bases, with 14 bases remaining between them. Germline loops: CDR1 SGHDT, CDR2 YYEEEE. The CDR3 length is 15 residues. Using immunoSEQ multiplex PCR, the repertoire was profiled, and TCRdb retains in-frame clones only, with some absent. The repertoire holds roughly 2 million clones, 85% to 95% seen once, with 0.85% to 1.3% in the top ten. The source material was naive CD8+ T cells sorted from blood. The receptor's source is a man between 18 and 35 years old in good health. V usage is TRBV5-6 and J usage is TRBJ2-5; D is uncertain. DNA for the CDR3: TGTGCCAGCAGCTTGGAAGGGTACCCCATGGAGACCCAGTACTTC. Amino acid sequence: CASSLEGYPMETQYF.